These T cell receptor beta chains were read from a single sample in a study of Ad26.COV2.S vaccination and SARS-CoV-2 variants. Sequencing used immunoSEQ multiplex PCR; TCRdb keeps in-frame clones, though not all of them. Seen here are 250,000 or so clones, 87% observed once, and the top ten hold roughly 3%. This specimen consisted of peripheral blood, obtained in a trial of Ad26.COV2.S vaccine versus placebo. The receptor set was obtained from a person between 18 and 60 years old who received the Ad26.COV2.S COVID-19 vaccine or a placebo. CDR3s include the opening cysteine and the closing phenylalanine or tryptophan. D genes are given only for firm matches. Size values are once, few and many counts, or a class for expanded clones, and some rows have none.

TRBV19,-,TRBJ2-6,-,TGTGCCAGTAGTATCCAGTTTGGGGCCAACGTCCTGACTTTC,CASSIQFGANVLTF
TRBV9,once,TRBJ2-2,-,TGTGCCAGCAGCGTAGACGGGGGCGAAATCGGGGAGCTGTTTTTT,CASSVDGGEIGELFF
TRBV6-2/TRBV6-3,-,TRBJ1-6,-,TGTGCCAGCAGTTACGGACAGAATAATTCACCCCTCCACTTT,CASSYGQNNSPLHF
TRBV18,-,TRBJ2-3,-,TGTGCCAGCTCACCGCTGGGTAGGCATACGCAGTATTTT,CASSPLGRHTQYF
TRBV30,-,TRBJ1-6,-,TGTGCCTGGAGCTCCGGGACCCCCTCGGGCCTCCACTTT,CAWSSGTPSGLHF
TRBV4-2,-,TRBJ2-7,-,TGTGCCAGCAGCCAAAAAACGGGACTGCTCTTGGACGAGCAGTACTTC,CASSQKTGLLLDEQYF
TRBV6-2/TRBV6-3,-,TRBJ2-7,-,TGTGCCAGCAGTTACGGGGGGGGCACCGACGAGCAGTACTTC,CASSYGGGTDEQYF
TRBV2,-,TRBJ2-1,-,TGTGCCAGCAGTGAAACCTACAATGAGCAGTTCTTC,CASSETYNEQFF
TRBV6-5,-,TRBJ2-2,-,TGTGCCAGCAGATTGACAGGAACTGGGGAGCTGTTTTTT,CASRLTGTGELFF
TRBV4-2,-,TRBJ1-4,-,TGTGCCAGCAGCCAAGATCGGGGGGATGAAAAACTGTTTTTT,CASSQDRGDEKLFF
TRBV11-2,-,TRBJ2-7,-,TGTGCCAGCAGCTTGGGAGCCTACGAGCAGTACTTC,CASSLGAYEQYF